Below, 21 T cell receptor beta chains from the same sample are listed, as sequenced in a study of cytomegalovirus exposure and HLA in healthy donors. With 60 Vbeta and 13 Jbeta primers, the PCR was carried out. Profiling relied on immunoSEQ multiplex PCR, and the TCRdb table lists in-frame clones only, not all of them. Its table records 80,000 to 100,000 clones. Sample: PBMCs. The receptor source for this set is a woman between 25 and 40 years old in good health and CMV-seronegative.

V gene TRBV6-5 combines with J gene TRBJ2-2, with 9 bases identical to TRBD2. The CDR3 is 14 amino acids. The V and J ends lost 8 bases and 8 bases, in that order; junction bases with no gene match: 9. Germline V gene data show CDR1 as MNHEY and CDR2 as SVGAGI. Here the CDR3 reads CASRAGGPPGELFF. In DNA, the CDR3 is TGTGCCAGCCGGGCGGGAGGGCCCCCGGGGGAGCTGTTTTTT.

The genes are TRBV18 and TRBJ1-1, with 8 bases identical to TRBD1. Germline trimming cut 5 bases from V and 5 bases from J; bases unmatched to any gene: 16. The CDR3 covers 17 residues. Germline assignment: CDR1 KGHSH and CDR2 LQKENI. The CDR3 protein is CASSSTQFQGAGTEAFF. The CDR3 region has the DNA TGTGCCAGCTCATCGACCCAGTTCCAGGGGGCGGGTACTGAAGCTTTCTTT.

This chain joins TRBV5-8 and TRBJ2-1; D gene ambiguous. V lost 0 bases and J 0 bases, leaving 7 bases between the germline ends. This CDR3 region has 15 residues. Germline V gene sequence: CDR1 SGHTS, CDR2 YDEGEE. The CDR3 loop is CASSLEPGSYNEQFF. DNA for the CDR3: TGTGCCAGCAGCTTGGAACCAGGCTCCTACAATGAGCAGTTCTTC.

The rearrangement uses TRBV29-1 and TRBJ2-5, with 7 bases fitting TRBD1. This CDR3 has 11 amino acids. Germline CDR1 SQVTM, CDR2 ANQGSEA. V gave up 7 bases and J gave up 2 bases; unmatched junction bases: 1. The CDR3 sequence is CSGDSQETQYF. The CDR3 DNA reads TGCAGCGGGGACAGTCAAGAGACCCAGTACTTC.

This chain uses TRBV2 with TRBJ1-2; TRBD1 agrees at 7 bases. The CDR3 spans 13 residues. Trimming took 4 bases from V and 2 from J; bases not matched to a gene: 1. Germline CDR1 reads SNHLY; CDR2 reads FYNNEI. CDR3 region: CASSAGQNYGYTF. For the CDR3, the DNA is TGTGCCAGCAGTGCGGGACAGAACTATGGCTACACCTTC.

Notes on this clone: A read error may account for a junction end that differs from germline. Other DNA sequences in the sample encode the same CDR3. The gene calls are TRBV29-1 and TRBJ2-3, with TRBD1 as a possible D gene (5 bases). Germline CDR1 is SQVTM and CDR2 is ANQGSEA. The CDR3 consists of 12 residues. The CDR3 protein is CSVEGGDDTQYF. The CDR3 DNA reads as TGCAGCGTTGAAGGGGGCGATGATACGCAATATTTT.

This chain uses TRBV27 with TRBJ2-7, with a tentative D call TRBD1 (6 bases). There are 12 residues in the CDR3. Trimming pared 4 bases from V and 4 bases from J, leaving 8 bases between. CDR1 and CDR2 (germline): MNHEY, SMNVEV (reference sequence). CDR3: CASSSRGYEQYF. The DNA for the CDR3 is TGTGCCAGCAGTTCCAGGGGTTACGAGCAGTACTTC.

This clone shows up as large by frequency. The chain employs TRBV5-4 and TRBJ2-2; no clear D. CDR1 and CDR2 from the germline V gene are SGHNT and YYREEE (reference sequence). The CDR3 runs 18 residues. Trimming stripped 0 bases from V and 4 bases from J, with 19 bases between. The CDR3 sequence: CASSLGEAAAEFTGELFF. The CDR3 DNA sequence: TGTGCCAGCAGCTTGGGTGAGGCAGCCGCCGAATTCACCGGGGAGCTGTTTTTT.

In regard to this clone: This sample also contains other DNA sequences that code for the same CDR3. The rearrangement links TRBV27 to TRBJ1-5, with D uncertain. With 4 bases removed from V and 4 bases from J, the gap between germline ends came to 5 bases. In germline, CDR1 is MNHEY, CDR2 SMNVEV (reference sequence). The CDR3 contains 12 residues. CDR3 amino acids: CASSSQNQPQHF. CDR3 in DNA: TGTGCCAGCAGTTCCCAGAATCAGCCCCAGCATTTT.

The genes are TRBV28 and TRBJ1-2; 8 bases agree with TRBD1. CDR3 length: 14 residues. Germline CDR1 MDHEN, CDR2 SYDVKM. V dropped 2 bases and J dropped 5; count of bases not matched to a gene: 4. The CDR3 here is CASSLDRGLYGYTF. The CDR3 DNA is TGTGCCAGCAGTTTAGACAGGGGACTTTATGGCTACACCTTC.

The J gene is TRBJ2-6, the V gene TRBV7-3; no clear D gene. The CDR3 length is 17 residues. V was shortened by 0 bases and J by 1 base, with 10 bases between the two germline ends. CDR1 and CDR2 (germline): SGHTA, FQGTGA. The DNA for the CDR3 is TGTGCCAGCAGCTTAACAGACACCCCGTCTGGGGCCAACGTCCTGACTTTC. Encoded protein: CASSLTDTPSGANVLTF.

This rearrangement joins TRBV28 to TRBJ2-5; 12 nucleotides align to TRBD2. Germline loops: CDR1 MDHEN, CDR2 SYDVKM. CDR3 length: 16 amino acids. V trimming: 5 bases; J trimming: 3 bases; junction bases outside the gene matches: 7. In DNA, the CDR3 is TGTGCCAGCAGTGGGGTGGGACTAGCGGGTAAAGAGACCCAGTACTTC. Translating gives CASSGVGLAGKETQYF. The complete variable domain, with remaining parts taken from reference TRBV28 and TRBJ2-5, reads DVKVTQSSRYLVKRTGEKVFLECVQDMDHENMFWYRQDPGLGLRLIYFSYDVKMKEKGDIPEGYSVSREKKERFSLILESASTNQTSMYLCASSGVGLAGKETQYFGPGTRLLVL.

This chain links TRBV10-3 with TRBJ1-1; 9 nucleotides line up with TRBD1. This CDR3 has 14 residues. Germline V gene data show CDR1 as ENHRY and CDR2 as SYGVKD. V lost 2 bases and J lost 5; bases outside the gene matches: 3. The CDR3 region is CAISESGQGTEAFF. The CDR3, as DNA: TGTGCCATCAGTGAGAGCGGACAGGGGACTGAAGCTTTCTTT.

The gene calls are TRBV5-1 and TRBJ1-2; 8 bases are shared with TRBD1. The V gene's germline CDR1 is SGHRS and CDR2 YFSETQ. V was pared by 4 bases and J by 3 bases, with 5 bases of the junction left unmatched. The CDR3 length is 14 residues. CDR3 nucleotide sequence: TGCGCCAGCAGCGGTGACAGGGGCGACTATGGCTACACCTTC. This translates into CASSGDRGDYGYTF.

The CDR3: CASSITGGAGYEQYF. The CDR3 DNA sequence: TGTGCCAGCAGTATCACAGGGGGCGCGGGTTACGAGCAGTACTTC. The chain links TRBV27 to TRBJ2-7; TRBD1 matches 9 bases. J gave up 4 bases and V 5 bases, and 9 bases lay outside the gene matches. The V gene's germline CDR1 is MNHEY and CDR2 SMNVEV (reference sequence). The CDR3 totals 15 residues.

The rearrangement joins TRBV6-5 to TRBJ2-5; weak D call: TRBD2 (6 bases). This CDR3 region has 13 residues. Germline V lookup: CDR1 MNHEY, CDR2 SVGAGI. Deletions cut 6 bases from V and 7 bases from J, with 15 bases between. The CDR3 region is CASSLPGLRTQYF. For the CDR3, the DNA is TGTGCCAGCAGCCTGCCGGGACTTAGGACCCAGTACTTC.

The chain uses TRBV10-2 and TRBJ2-5, with 9 nucleotides matching TRBD2. Germline values: CDR1 WSHSY, CDR2 SAAADI. Unmatched junction bases numbered 3, after V lost 3 bases and J lost 1 base. This CDR3 has 15 residues. CDR3 nucleotide sequence: TGCGCCAGCAGTGAACGGCGGGGGGGCCAAGAGACCCAGTACTTC. Amino acid sequence: CASSERRGGQETQYF.

The CDR3 DNA reads TGTGCCAGCAGTGACTCCTTGTGCAGATCCTACGAGCAGTACTTC. It specifies CASSDSLCRSYEQYF. The chain combines TRBV6-4 with TRBJ2-7; D not resolved. The CDR3 totals 15 residues. Between the trimmed V and J ends, which lost 0 bases and 1 base, there was a span of 10 bases. CDR1 and CDR2 (germline): MRHNA, SNTAGT.

V and J are TRBV4-2 and TRBJ1-1, with D uncertain. Germline CDR1 and CDR2: LGHNA and YNFKEQ. This CDR3 contains 12 residues. Trimming shortened V by 0 bases and J by 3 bases, and 2 bases separated the two germline ends. The CDR3: CASSQDDTEAFF. CDR3 nucleotides: TGTGCCAGCAGCCAAGACGACACTGAAGCTTTCTTT.

V and J are TRBV27 and TRBJ1-2, with 8 nucleotides matching TRBD1. This CDR3 region has 13 residues. Trimming took 8 bases from V and 7 from J; bases not matched to a gene: 9. CDR1 and CDR2 from the germline V gene are MNHEY and SMNVEV (reference sequence). The CDR3: CASRGQGAFGYTF. In nucleotides, the CDR3 is TGTGCCAGCCGAGGACAGGGCGCGTTTGGCTACACCTTC.

As regards this clone: The identical CDR3 is also encoded by other nucleotide sequences in the sample. This chain uses TRBV2 with TRBJ1-5; 7 bases are a match to TRBD1. The CDR3 runs to 15 residues. Germline trimming cut 4 bases from V and 1 base from J; bases unmatched to any gene: 4. Germline lookup yields CDR1 SNHLY and CDR2 FYNNEI. The DNA for the CDR3 is TGTGCCAGCAGTGGACAGGGAGTAAGCAATCAGCCCCAGCATTTT. This sequence encodes CASSGQGVSNQPQHF.